This T cell receptor beta chain emerged from a study of T cells in Graves' hyperthyroidism and ophthalmopathy. Study context: Blood was drawn when the patient was first diagnosed and still untreated. Overall study results and limits: A model of 13 V-J features distinguished ophthalmopathy from stable hyperthyroidism.

Stability of Graves' hyperthyroidism was defined as absent ophthalmopathy progression within 18 months. Reasons for excluding patients were uncontrolled infection, other autoimmune disease, pregnancy or lactation. RNA transcripts yielded amplified TCR beta CDR3 regions. The HTBI primer set was used in a first-round RT-PCR of the TCR CDR3. Each CDR3 protein gets one entry after TCRdb re-called the multiplex PCR reads with MiXCR. The table records roughly 200,000 distinct CDR3 sequences, about a sixth of them present only once. There are 17 residues in the CDR3. The germline V gene has CDR1 WNHNN and CDR2 SYGVQD (reference sequence). V lost 2 bases, J lost 2 bases, and 18 bases lay in between. As to this clonotype: What it binds is not known.

The receptor was derived from a woman between 50 and 59 years old with Graves' hyperthyroidism. The material sequenced was blood. V and J are TRBV10-1 and TRBJ2-5; D may be TRBD2 (7 bases). CDR3 nucleotide sequence: TGCGCCAGCAGTGAGACACGGGCTAGCGGACAGCAAGAGACCCAGTACTTC. The encoded protein is CASSETRASGQQETQYF.